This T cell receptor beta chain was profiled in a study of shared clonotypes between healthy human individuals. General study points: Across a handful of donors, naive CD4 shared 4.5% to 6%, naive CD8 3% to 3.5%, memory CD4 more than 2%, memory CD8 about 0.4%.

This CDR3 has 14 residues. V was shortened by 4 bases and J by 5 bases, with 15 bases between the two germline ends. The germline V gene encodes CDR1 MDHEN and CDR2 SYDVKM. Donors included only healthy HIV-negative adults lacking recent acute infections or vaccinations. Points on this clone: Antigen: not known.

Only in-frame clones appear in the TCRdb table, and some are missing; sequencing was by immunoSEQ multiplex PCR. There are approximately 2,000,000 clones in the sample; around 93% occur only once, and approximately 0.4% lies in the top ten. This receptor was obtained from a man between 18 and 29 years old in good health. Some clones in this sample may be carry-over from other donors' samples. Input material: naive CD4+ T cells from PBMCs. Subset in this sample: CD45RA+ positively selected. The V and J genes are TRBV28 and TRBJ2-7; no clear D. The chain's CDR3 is CASSSSLGGHEQYF. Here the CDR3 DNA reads TGTGCCAGCAGTTCCTCCTTGGGCGGACACGAGCAGTACTTC. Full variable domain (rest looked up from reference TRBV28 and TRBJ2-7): DVKVTQSSRYLVKRTGEKVFLECVQDMDHENMFWYRQDPGLGLRLIYFSYDVKMKEKGDIPEGYSVSREKKERFSLILESASTNQTSMYLCASSSSLGGHEQYFGPGTRLTVT.